The rows below give T cell receptor beta chains drawn from one sample of a study of vaccination and CD4 T cells after COVID-19. Antigens for these TCRs are unknown. TCRdb passed the PCR reads through MiXCR, listing each CDR3 protein once. The sample holds fewer than 20,000 distinct CDR3 sequences, around two thirds seen once. Material for sequencing was CD4+ T cells from blood, cultured in vitro. These receptors all come from a human donor who had recovered from COVID-19. Each CDR3 is given with its conserved first and last residue. A D gene is named only where the DNA matches it firmly. Where a row states a size, it is once, few, many or the class of an expanded clone; other rows omit it.

j_call v_call clone_size d_call cdr3_nt cdr3_aa
TRBJ1-6 TRBV12-3/TRBV12-4 . . TGTGCCAGCAGAATGGGGGGCAGTAATTCACCCCTCCACTTT CASRMGGSNSPLHF
TRBJ2-1 TRBV2 few TRBD1 TGTGCCACCGTCCTAGAGGGACAGATATACAATGAGCAGTTCTTC CATVLEGQIYNEQFF
TRBJ1-2 TRBV7-9 . TRBD1 TGTGCCAGCAGCCCGCGGACAGGGGATGGAGGCTACACCTTC CASSPRTGDGGYTF
TRBJ1-1 TRBV6-2/TRBV6-3 . . TGTGCCAGCAGTTTCGGCAGAAACACTGAAGCTTTCTTT CASSFGRNTEAFF
TRBJ2-7 TRBV11-3 . . TGTGCCAGCAGCTTGGGGGGTCGCGGCGAGCAGTACTTC CASSLGGRGEQYF
TRBJ1-1 TRBV9 . . TGTGCCAGCAGCGTAGCAGGGAACACTGAAGCTTTCTTT CASSVAGNTEAFF
TRBJ1-5 TRBV21-1 . . TGTGCCAGCAGCAAAGGAGAAGACAGGAGGGGCAATCAGCCCCAGCATTTT CASSKGEDRRGNQPQHF
TRBJ1-1 TRBV7-8 . TRBD1 TGTGCCAGCAGCTTAATTATAGGGGGCCCTGAAGCTTTCTTT CASSLIIGGPEAFF
TRBJ2-3 TRBV11-1 . TRBD2 TGTGCCAGCAGCTTAGATGGCGGGAGGGTCGATACGCAGTATTTT CASSLDGGRVDTQYF
TRBJ1-3 TRBV6-1 . . TGTGCCAGCAGGGCCCTTGGTAACACCATATATTTT CASRALGNTIYF
TRBJ2-7 TRBV20-1 . TRBD2 TGCAGTGCCCCGACTAGCGGGAGAGGAGAGCAGTACTTC CSAPTSGRGEQYF
TRBJ2-7 TRBV7-9 . . TGTGCCAGCAGCTTAGCAGGGATGGTATCCTACGAGCAGTACTTC CASSLAGMVSYEQYF
TRBJ1-1 TRBV27 few . TGTGCCAGCAGTTTGACGAGGTGGAACACTGAAGCTTTCTTT CASSLTRWNTEAFF
TRBJ2-3 TRBV20-1 . . TGCAGTGCCACAACCCAAGGACGCGCCCCACGAGTTACGCAGTATTTT CSATTQGRAPRVTQYF
TRBJ2-5 TRBV11-1 . . TGTGCCAGCAGCCCATGGGGGGCTGCACAAGAGACCCAGTACTTC CASSPWGAAQETQYF
TRBJ2-1 TRBV27 few TRBD2 TGTGCCAGCACCGCCTTTAGCGGGAATTACAATGAGCAGTTCTTC CASTAFSGNYNEQFF
TRBJ1-1 TRBV7-9 . TRBD1 TGTGCCAGCAGCATCAGGGGGCCAGCTTTCTTT CASSIRGPAFF
TRBJ2-6 TRBV20-1 . TRBD2 TGCAGCGTTCGACTAGCGGGACGACCTGGGGCCAACGTCCTGACTTTC CSVRLAGRPGANVLTF
TRBJ2-7 TRBV20-1 once . TGCAGTGCGCTGATCGCGACCGGTACGTACTTC CSALIATGTYF
TRBJ1-4 TRBV15 . . TGTGCCACCAGCAGAGTCCGTGGGACAACAACTAATGAAAAACTGTTTTTT CATSRVRGTTTNEKLFF
TRBJ1-1 TRBV5-1 . . TGCGCCAGCAGCTTGGGCCAGACAGTGGGAACTGAAGCTTTCTTT CASSLGQTVGTEAFF
TRBJ1-2 TRBV5-7 few . TGTGCCAGCAGCTTAGGGGAATCCTATGGCTACACCTTC CASSLGESYGYTF
TRBJ1-5 TRBV20-1 . TRBD1 TGCAGTGCTAGAGGAGGGGGCAAAAATCAGCCCCAGCATTTT CSARGGGKNQPQHF
TRBJ1-2 TRBV7-2 . . TGTGCCAGCAGCCAGAGGGAGGGATTTTATGGCTACACCTTC CASSQREGFYGYTF
TRBJ2-7 TRBV6-1 . TRBD2 TGTGCCAGCAGTGAAGGGGGACTAGCGGGAGCAGGGGAGCAGTACTTC CASSEGGLAGAGEQYF
TRBJ2-7 TRBV24-1 . . TGTGCCACCATGAGCGACAGTAGCCCCTACGAGCAGTACTTC CATMSDSSPYEQYF
TRBJ2-1 TRBV15 . . TGTGCCACCAGGTTGGGGCAGGGGATTTACAATGAGCAGTTCTTC CATRLGQGIYNEQFF
TRBJ2-1 TRBV20-1 . . TGCAGTGCTAGAGATGTTGGGACGAGGGCTGGTGAGCAGTTCTTC CSARDVGTRAGEQFF
TRBJ1-3 TRBV7-6 once TRBD1 TGTGCCAGCAGCTTAGAGCGAGTGGGACAGGGTGTTGGAAACACCATATATTTT CASSLERVGQGVGNTIYF
TRBJ1-1 TRBV4-3 few . TGCGCCAGCAGCCACCTTGGGACAAGGAACACTGAAGCTTTCTTT CASSHLGTRNTEAFF
TRBJ1-6 TRBV7-2 few . TGTGCCAGCAGCTCCCCCCGACATGGGTATAATTCACCCCTCCACTTT CASSSPRHGYNSPLHF
TRBJ1-1 TRBV15 . . TGTGCCACCAGCAGACCCTCAGTGAACACTGAAGCTTTCTTT CATSRPSVNTEAFF
TRBJ2-1 TRBV11-3 . . TGTGCCAGCAGCCCCGGGGCCAATGAGCAGTTCTTC CASSPGANEQFF
TRBJ2-5 TRBV28 . . TGTGCCAGCAGCTACCCCGCGGTCGAGACCCAGTACTTC CASSYPAVETQYF
TRBJ2-5 TRBV27 . . TGTGCCAGCAGTTTACTTGGCAGGTCGCAAGAGACCCAGTACTTC CASSLLGRSQETQYF
TRBJ1-5 TRBV20-1 few . TGCAGTGCTAGGGTCTATAGCAATCAGCCCCAGCATTTT CSARVYSNQPQHF
TRBJ2-2 TRBV20-1 . . TGCAGTGCTAGGAACATAGGGGACACCGGGGAGCTGTTTTTT CSARNIGDTGELFF
TRBJ1-5 TRBV7-2 . . TGTGCCAGCAGCTTAGAATGGAATCAGCCCCAGCATTTT CASSLEWNQPQHF